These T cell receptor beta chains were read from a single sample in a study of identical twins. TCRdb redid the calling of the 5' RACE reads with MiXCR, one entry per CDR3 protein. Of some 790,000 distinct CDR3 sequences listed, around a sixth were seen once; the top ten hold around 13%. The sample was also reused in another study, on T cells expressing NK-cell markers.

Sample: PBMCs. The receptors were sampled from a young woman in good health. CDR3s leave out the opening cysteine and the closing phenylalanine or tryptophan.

CDR3 protein: ATSGEQGQGQPQH; V gene: TRBV15; J gene: TRBJ1-5
CDR3 protein: ASSQDLPGAGNTIY; V gene: TRBV4-2; J gene: TRBJ1-3
CDR3 protein: SARHTDSYGYT; V gene: TRBV20-1; J gene: TRBJ1-2
CDR3 protein: SVEFAGPGGAF; V gene: TRBV29-1; J gene: TRBJ1-1
CDR3 protein: SARDRRGNSPLH; V gene: TRBV20-1; J gene: TRBJ1-6
CDR3 protein: ASSFISSDTQY; V gene: TRBV7-2; J gene: TRBJ2-3
CDR3 protein: SALDRMVSNQPQH; V gene: TRBV20-1; J gene: TRBJ1-5
CDR3 protein: SARDFQGLNSPLH; V gene: TRBV20-1; J gene: TRBJ1-6
CDR3 protein: AISAPGSAEQF; V gene: TRBV10-3; J gene: TRBJ2-1
CDR3 protein: ASSSGAGQGINEQY; V gene: TRBV7-9; J gene: TRBJ2-7
CDR3 protein: ASSPRYRDRGLNEQF; V gene: TRBV7-2; J gene: TRBJ2-1
CDR3 protein: ASSGTPAWGSLYNEQF; V gene: TRBV5-1; J gene: TRBJ2-1
CDR3 protein: ASSVESSYNSPLH; V gene: TRBV9; J gene: TRBJ1-6
CDR3 protein: ATSWTLNNEQF; V gene: TRBV15; J gene: TRBJ2-1
CDR3 protein: SASPQGGGKELF; V gene: TRBV20-1; J gene: TRBJ1-4